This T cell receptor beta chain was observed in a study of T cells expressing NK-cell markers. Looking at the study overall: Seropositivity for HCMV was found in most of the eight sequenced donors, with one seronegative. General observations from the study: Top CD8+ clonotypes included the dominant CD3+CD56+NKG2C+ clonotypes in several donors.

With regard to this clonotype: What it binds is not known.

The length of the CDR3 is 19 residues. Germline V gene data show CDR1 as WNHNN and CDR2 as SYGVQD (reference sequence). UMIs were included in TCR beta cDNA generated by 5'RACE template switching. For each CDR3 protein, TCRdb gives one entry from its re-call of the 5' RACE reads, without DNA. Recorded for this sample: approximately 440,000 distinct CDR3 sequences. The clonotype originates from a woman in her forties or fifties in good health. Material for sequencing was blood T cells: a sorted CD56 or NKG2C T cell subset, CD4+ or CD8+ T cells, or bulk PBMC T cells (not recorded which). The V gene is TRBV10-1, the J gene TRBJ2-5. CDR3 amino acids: CASSASTSTYEALRETQYF.